Sequencing of this T cell receptor (beta chain) was carried out in a study of blood T cell repertoires in COVID-19. On the study more broadly: COVID-19 samples collected from the United States, Italy and Spain covered acute and convalescent phases. From T cells, B-cell-depleted T cells, or PBMCs came the material, which was cDNA or gDNA.

In the study's own analysis: The assay estimated nucleated cells by amplifying reference gene primers. The data were produced by immunoSEQ multiplex PCR, yet TCRdb's version contains in-frame clones alone and is incomplete. V and J calls plus clone size are reproduced from that table; the DNA served to infer D and trimming. The data contain 29,000 or so clones, approximately 86% of them singletons. With 3 bases clipped from V and 5 bases from J, the junction kept 8 bases outside the gene matches. The CDR3 is 17 residues long. Germline CDR1 is SGHVS and CDR2 is FQNEAQ. The sample comprised peripheral blood. This rearrangement joins TRBV7-8 to TRBJ1-5; 12 positions agree with TRBD1. This receptor was taken from a human donor in a cohort sampled during active COVID-19. The donor label of this sample is uncertain. The CDR3 nucleotides read TGTGCCAGCAGCTTTGTTCGGGACAGGGGGCCAGATCAGCCCCAGCATTTT. This gives the protein CASSFVRDRGPDQPQHF. The full variable domain, completed using reference TRBV7-8 and TRBJ1-5, is GAGVSQSPRYKVAKRGQDVALRCDPISGHVSLFWYQQALGQGPEFLTYFQNEAQLDKSGLPSDRFFAERPEGSVSTLKIQRTQQEDSAVYLCASSFVRDRGPDQPQHFGDGTRLSIL.